Below are 17 T cell receptor beta chains sequenced from a single sample in a study of T-cell memory formation after mild COVID-19. TCRdb analysed the 5' RACE reads with MiXCR anew, one entry per CDR3 protein. The sample has approximately 570,000 distinct CDR3 sequences; about a sixth are singletons. Sequenced sample: PBMCs or a T cell subset sorted from them (not recorded which). These receptors originate from an adult woman who had mild COVID-19 (a few samples of this study predate the infection). Cell type and time point are not known.

This clonotype was found a few times. The rearrangement uses TRBV11-1 and TRBJ2-7, with D hard to call. V lost 2 bases and J 1 base, leaving 9 bases between the germline ends. Germline V gene data show CDR1 as SGHAT and CDR2 as FQDESV (reference sequence). CDR3 size: 14 residues. For the CDR3, the DNA is TGTGCCAGCAGCTTAAGCGACAAGTCCTACGAGCAGTACTTC. This codes for CASSLSDKSYEQYF.

The rearrangement links TRBV30 to TRBJ2-1; no firm D call. V lost 2 bases and J lost 6, with 8 bases in between. The CDR3 is 12 amino acids. Germline V gene data show CDR1 as GTSNPN and CDR2 as SVGIG (reference sequence). CDR3 sequence: CAWSRSVNEQFF. CDR3 bases: TGTGCCTGGAGTAGGTCAGTCAATGAGCAGTTCTTC.

The V gene is TRBV6-5, the J gene TRBJ2-5; 8 bases are shared with TRBD2. Trimming removed 7 bases from V and 4 bases from J; junction bases left unmatched: 8. Germline CDR1 is MNHEY and CDR2 is SVGAGI. CDR3 size: 14 residues. The DNA of the CDR3 is TGTGCCAGCACCCAAGCGGGGGCAGGAGAGACCCAGTACTTC. This codes for CASTQAGAGETQYF.

This clonotype was counted between two and nine times. The CDR3: CASRRRDRGFYGYTF. The CDR3 nucleotides are TGTGCCAGCAGAAGAAGGGACAGGGGATTTTATGGCTACACCTTC. J is TRBJ1-2 and V is TRBV27, with 10 bases identical to TRBD1. Germline-derived CDR1 and CDR2 are MNHEY and SMNVEV (reference sequence). The CDR3 totals 15 residues. With 6 bases clipped from V and 5 bases from J, the junction kept 9 bases outside the gene matches.

This clonotype has more than one count but fewer than ten. CDR3 DNA: TGTGCCACCAGGACAGGGGGAATCAATGAGCAGTTCTTC. Residues: CATRTGGINEQFF. The chain combines TRBV24-1 with TRBJ2-1; TRBD1 aligns across 9 bases. V dropped 7 bases and J dropped 6; count of bases not matched to a gene: 3. The CDR3 sequence is 13 residues long. Germline V gene data show CDR1 as KGHDR and CDR2 as SFDVKD.

This clonotype appeared a few times. The chain has TRBV5-1 and TRBJ2-1, with D tentatively TRBD2 (6 bases). Germline V lookup: CDR1 SGHRS, CDR2 YFSETQ. The CDR3 is 14 residues long. The V end lost 0 bases, the J end lost 14 bases, and 18 bases lay between the germline ends. The CDR3 region has the DNA TGCGCCAGCAGCTTGGCCGCGGGATCCCCTAGAGAGTTCTTC. It is translated as CASSLAAGSPREFF.

This clonotype was observed once. V gene TRBV11-3 combines with J gene TRBJ2-1, with TRBD2 identical over 13 bases. V was clipped by 2 bases and J by 10 bases; unmatched bases: 8. Germline V CDR1 and CDR2: SGHNT, YENEEA. This CDR3 region has 16 residues. This CDR3 reads CASSLPPGLAGLEQFF. In nucleotides, the CDR3 is TGTGCCAGCAGCTTACCGCCGGGACTAGCGGGATTAGAGCAGTTCTTC.

This clonotype was found a few times. Mismatch with germline at one junction end may stem from a read error. The chain is built from TRBV7-7 and TRBJ2-1, with 8 bases fitting TRBD1. In germline, CDR1 is SSHAT, CDR2 FNYEAQ (reference sequence). CDR3 length equals 14 residues. Here the CDR3 DNA reads TGTGCTAGCAGCCCCCAAGCAGGGGGCGGTGAGCAGTTCTTC. As protein: CASSPQAGGGEQFF.

The rearrangement joins TRBV5-6 to TRBJ2-7; D uncertain. V lost 4 bases to trimming and J lost 3 bases, with 8 bases between them. Germline loops: CDR1 SGHDT, CDR2 YYEEEE. The CDR3 is 12 amino acids. The CDR3 nucleotides are TGTGCCAGCAGCGGCCATCTCTACGAGCAGTACTTC. Protein product: CASSGHLYEQYF.

Many counts were recorded for this clonotype. V usage is TRBV5-1 and J usage is TRBJ2-2, with TRBD1 matching over 10 bases. The V segment lost 4 bases and the J segment 5 bases; nucleotides outside the gene matches: 2. Germline lookup yields CDR1 SGHRS and CDR2 YFSETQ. The CDR3 has 14 amino acids. The chain's CDR3 is CASSTDRGTGELFF. For the CDR3, the DNA is TGCGCCAGCAGCACGGACAGGGGGACCGGGGAGCTGTTTTTT.

The CDR3 DNA reads as TGTGCCATCGGAGCTCAGGGAAGCACAGATACGCAGTATTTT. Protein sequence: CAIGAQGSTDTQYF. V gene TRBV24-1 combines with J gene TRBJ2-3; the D gene is possibly TRBD1 (5 bases). Germline V gene sequence: CDR1 KGHDR, CDR2 SFDVKD. Trimming removed 11 bases from V and 0 bases from J, with 14 bases in between. The CDR3 runs 14 residues.

The chain links TRBV5-1 to TRBJ2-7; D is ambiguous. V lost 2 bases and J lost 2, with 11 bases in between. This CDR3 is built from 14 residues. Germline CDR1 and CDR2: SGHRS and YFSETQ. CDR3 nucleotides: TGCGCCAGCAGCTTAAAGGGAACGGCCTACGAGCAGTACTTC. Its protein product is CASSLKGTAYEQYF.

This clonotype has a handful of counts. The chain is built from TRBV4-1 and TRBJ2-7; D unresolved. CDR1 is MGHRA, CDR2 YSYEKL, per germline. V lost 3 bases to trimming and J lost 3 bases, with 12 bases between them. The CDR3 length is 14 residues. CDR3 sequence reads: CASSHPDGYYEQYF. The CDR3 DNA follows: TGCGCCAGCAGCCACCCGGACGGATACTACGAGCAGTACTTC.

This chain links TRBV7-8 with TRBJ2-7, with D perhaps matching TRBD2 (6 bases). The germline V and J ends were trimmed by 2 bases and 5 bases, with 13 bases remaining between them. This CDR3 is built from 14 residues. Germline CDR1 and CDR2: SGHVS and FQNEAQ. This chain's CDR3 is CASSLQPGVHEQYF. The DNA of the CDR3 is TGTGCCAGCAGCTTACAACCGGGGGTGCACGAGCAGTACTTC. The whole variable domain, remainder taken from reference TRBV7-8 and TRBJ2-7, is GAGVSQSPRYKVAKRGQDVALRCDPISGHVSLFWYQQALGQGPEFLTYFQNEAQLDKSGLPSDRFFAERPEGSVSTLKIQRTQQEDSAVYLCASSLQPGVHEQYFGPGTRLTVT.

This clonotype was seen a handful of times. The rearrangement links TRBV7-9 to TRBJ1-3; no firm D call. The V gene lost 5 bases and the J gene lost 0 bases, with 11 bases spanning the gap. Looked up from germline, CDR1 is SEHNR and CDR2 is FQNEAQ (reference sequence). CDR3 size: 15 residues. DNA of the CDR3: TGTGCCAGCAGCCCAGGCGCGAGCTCTGGAAACACCATATATTTT. This translates into CASSPGASSGNTIYF.

The V gene is TRBV4-1, the J gene TRBJ2-3; 9 bases match TRBD2. The CDR3 covers 17 residues. Per germline, CDR1 MGHRA and CDR2 YSYEKL. V dropped 1 base and J dropped 5; count of bases not matched to a gene: 10. Written as DNA, the CDR3 is TGCGCCAGCAGCCAAGGCGGGGGGGCTTGGGCCGGAGATACGCAGTATTTT. Its translation is CASSQGGGAWAGDTQYF.

This clonotype has more than one count but fewer than ten. The chain links TRBV6-1 to TRBJ1-2, with TRBD1 matching 9 bases. This CDR3 has 15 residues. CDR1 is MNHNS and CDR2 is SASEGT in the germline V gene. The V segment lost 5 bases and the J segment 0 bases; nucleotides outside the gene matches: 4. CDR3 coding DNA: TGTGCCAGCAGTTCTCGGGACAGGGCTAACTATGGCTACACCTTC. Protein: CASSSRDRANYGYTF.